This is a list of T cell receptor beta chains from one sample in a study of cytotoxic CD8 clonotypes in ibrutinib-treated CLL. Data came from immunoSEQ multiplex PCR; TCRdb stores just in-frame clones and leaves some out. The sample lists around 310,000 clones, approximately 80% occurring once. This specimen was PBMCs, taken before ibrutinib treatment. The receptors originated from a human donor with chronic lymphocytic leukemia. Both conserved end residues are part of each CDR3. The order of the fields is V gene, clone size, CDR3 protein. The size entry is marked missing in some rows and otherwise reads once, few, many or a size class.

V gene: TRBV6-5
clone size: -
CDR3 protein: CASSSSRYGYTF

V gene: TRBV25-1
clone size: few
CDR3 protein: CASSETVGPQHF

V gene: TRBV6-5
clone size: -
CDR3 protein: CASRPTRGIQYF

V gene: TRBV25-1
clone size: -
CDR3 protein: CASSRIEQFF

V gene: TRBV5-8
clone size: -
CDR3 protein: CASSAGDTQYF

V gene: TRBV29-1
clone size: few
CDR3 protein: CSVLRYRRGETQYF

V gene: TRBV5-4
clone size: -
CDR3 protein: CASSSAGTNQPQHF

V gene: TRBV6-5
clone size: -
CDR3 protein: CATSTGGGQPQHF

V gene: TRBV18
clone size: -
CDR3 protein: CASSFVSIFNYGYTF

V gene: TRBV30
clone size: -
CDR3 protein: CAWSSAIVAGANVLTF

V gene: TRBV7-9
clone size: -
CDR3 protein: CASSPNRGQGDTQYF

V gene: TRBV28
clone size: -
CDR3 protein: CASSTPLNYGYTF

V gene: TRBV15
clone size: -
CDR3 protein: CATSFGLAGDTYEQYF

V gene: TRBV30
clone size: -
CDR3 protein: CAWLRTSSETQYF

V gene: TRBV10-2
clone size: -
CDR3 protein: CASSESGGGEQYF

V gene: TRBV2
clone size: -
CDR3 protein: CASSQTKTSGEPQHF

V gene: TRBV4-2
clone size: -
CDR3 protein: CASSQEPTGASTDTQYF

V gene: TRBV9
clone size: -
CDR3 protein: CASSVVPSSGMGTGELFF

V gene: TRBV2
clone size: few
CDR3 protein: CASSEARTSLEQYF

V gene: TRBV18
clone size: -
CDR3 protein: CASSPFDRGGNQPQHF

V gene: TRBV10-3
clone size: -
CDR3 protein: CAIRGTGTPYEQYF

V gene: TRBV10-3
clone size: once
CDR3 protein: CAISESGGELETQYF

V gene: TRBV29-1
clone size: -
CDR3 protein: CSVEEGSEQFF

V gene: TRBV19
clone size: -
CDR3 protein: CASSIHRDLSGELFF

V gene: TRBV5-4
clone size: -
CDR3 protein: CASRGGTNNEQFF

V gene: TRBV6-1
clone size: -
CDR3 protein: CASSDSRYTDTQYF

V gene: TRBV9
clone size: -
CDR3 protein: CASSGGDRSYEQYF

V gene: TRBV19
clone size: -
CDR3 protein: CASSTKRGKLFF

V gene: TRBV12-5
clone size: -
CDR3 protein: CASGPSDRGHTEAFF

V gene: TRBV19
clone size: once
CDR3 protein: CASGRAGPREQFF

V gene: TRBV11-2
clone size: -
CDR3 protein: CASSLSGSYNEQFF

V gene: TRBV5-1
clone size: -
CDR3 protein: CASSLLSGRADTQYF

V gene: TRBV6-6
clone size: -
CDR3 protein: CASSYSSYEQYF

V gene: TRBV27
clone size: -
CDR3 protein: CASSLVGAVNEQFF

V gene: TRBV20-1
clone size: few
CDR3 protein: CSARPYGYTF

V gene: TRBV10-3
clone size: -
CDR3 protein: CAISEFLAGGRWEQFF